The sequence of this T cell receptor (beta chain) was determined in a study of neurological immune-mediated disorders. V lost 7 bases, J lost 4 bases, and 9 bases stayed unmatched. The CDR3 totals 15 residues. Germline loops: CDR1 MNHEY, CDR2 SVGAGI. This clonotype was recorded many times. As to time point: longitudinal time-point 2. TCRdb processed the 5' RACE reads anew with MiXCR; each CDR3 protein has one entry. The sample shows about 49,000 distinct CDR3 sequences, over 10% of them seen only once. The sequenced sample consisted of PBMCs. The chain carries TRBV6-5 and TRBJ2-1, with 8 bases aligning to TRBD2. The receptor comes from a male donor with HTLV-1-associated myelopathy (HAM/TSP). CDR3 in amino acids: CASTPGLVGYNEQFF. The CDR3 nucleotides read TGTGCCAGCACCCCGGGACTAGTGGGTTACAATGAGCAGTTCTTC.